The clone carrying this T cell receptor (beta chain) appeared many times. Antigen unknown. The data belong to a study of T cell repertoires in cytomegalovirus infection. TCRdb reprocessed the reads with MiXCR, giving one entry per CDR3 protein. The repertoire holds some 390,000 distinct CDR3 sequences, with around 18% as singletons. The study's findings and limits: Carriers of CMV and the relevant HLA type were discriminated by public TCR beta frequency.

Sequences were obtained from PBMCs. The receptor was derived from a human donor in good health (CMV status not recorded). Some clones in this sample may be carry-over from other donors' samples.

CDR3 amino acids: CSARGELAGRLGYNEQFF. The CDR3 DNA sequence: TGCAGTGCTAGAGGGGAACTAGCGGGCCGCTTGGGGTACAATGAGCAGTTCTTC. The V and J genes are TRBV20-1 and TRBJ2-1, with 9 nucleotides matching TRBD2. The CDR3 is 18 residues long. Germline V gene lookup returns CDR1 DFQATT and CDR2 SNEGSKA (reference sequence). Trimming cost V 1 base and J 4 bases; bases outside gene matches: 14.